The 26 T cell receptor beta chains below come from one sample, sequenced in a study of CD8 T cells in ankylosing spondylitis. One entry per CDR3 protein, called by TCRdb with MiXCR from the 5' RACE reads. The sample shows some 240,000 distinct CDR3 sequences, more than 20% of them seen only once. The sample taken for sequencing was blood, either unsorted or a sorted T cell fraction (not recorded which). These receptors all stem from a male donor with ankylosing spondylitis or in good health (not recorded which).

V gene TRBV25-1 combines with J gene TRBJ2-3; the D gene is possibly TRBD2 (6 bases). Per germline, CDR1 MGHDK and CDR2 SYGVNS. The length of the CDR3 is 14 residues. Trimming cost V 2 bases and J 2 bases, with 8 bases left between them. Here the CDR3 reads CASSEAGSTDTQYF. The CDR3 bases are TGTGCCAGCAGTGAAGCGGGGTCCACAGATACGCAGTATTTT.

The chain combines TRBV29-1 with TRBJ1-1; D ambiguous. CDR1 and CDR2 from the germline V gene are SQVTM and ANQGSEA. Trimming removed 4 bases at V and 0 bases at J, with 9 bases between. CDR3 size: 13 residues. CDR3 nucleotide sequence: TGCAGCGTTGCGCGGGAACTGAACACTGAAGCTTTCTTT. This codes for CSVARELNTEAFF.

The V and J genes are TRBV28 and TRBJ1-4, with D tentatively TRBD1 (6 bases). Between the trimmed V and J ends, which lost 5 bases and 8 bases, there was a span of 24 bases. The CDR3 loop spans 17 amino acids. Germline V gene sequence: CDR1 MDHEN, CDR2 SYDVKM. The CDR3 nucleotides read TGTGCCAGCAGTCGCCGGGGAGGGGGGGCCCTTTCCGAAAAACTGTTTTTT. It specifies CASSRRGGGALSEKLFF.

V and J are TRBV20-1 and TRBJ1-4, with no clear D. Germline V gene sequence: CDR1 DFQATT, CDR2 SNEGSKA (reference sequence). V shed 0 bases and J shed 7 bases, with 15 bases lying between them. CDR3 size: 15 residues. This chain's CDR3 is CSARDVVGWGEKLFF. DNA of the CDR3: TGCAGTGCTAGAGATGTGGTGGGATGGGGTGAAAAACTGTTTTTT.

This clonotype was recorded at least ten times. The chain has TRBV6-1 and TRBJ2-1; possible D gene TRBD1, 7 bases. Trimming pared 6 bases from V and 6 bases from J, leaving 18 bases between. Germline-derived CDR1 and CDR2 are MNHNS and SASEGT. This CDR3 region has 15 residues. The chain's CDR3 is CASRRTGGAGNEQFF. CDR3 in DNA: TGTGCCAGCAGACGGACAGGCGGGGCGGGCAATGAGCAGTTCTTC.

This clonotype has ten or more counts. The rearrangement links TRBV7-2 to TRBJ1-4; a possible D gene is TRBD1 (5 bases). The CDR3 runs to 14 residues. V dropped 1 base and J dropped 6 bases, with 9 bases sitting between them. Germline CDR1 and CDR2: SGHTA and FQGNSA. The DNA for the CDR3 is TGTGCCAGCAGCTTAGTCGGGACGGATGAAAAACTGTTTTTT. Residues: CASSLVGTDEKLFF.

This clonotype was detected a few times. The DNA of the CDR3 is TGTGCCAGCAGTTCCTGGACTTACTACAATGAGCAGTTCTTC. This translates into CASSSWTYYNEQFF. V is TRBV6-5 and J is TRBJ2-1, with D perhaps matching TRBD2 (5 bases). Looked up from germline, CDR1 is MNHEY and CDR2 is SVGAGI. The germline V and J ends were trimmed by 4 bases and 3 bases, with 10 bases remaining between them. The CDR3 has 14 residues.

This clonotype was counted only a few times. The chain combines TRBV6-1 with TRBJ2-1; 8 bases match TRBD2. CDR1 is MNHNS, CDR2 SASEGT, per germline. The CDR3 length is 14 residues. The trim removed 5 bases at V and 6 bases at J, leaving 6 bases unmatched. The CDR3 protein is CASSRGLVVNEQFF. The CDR3 DNA is TGTGCCAGCAGTAGGGGACTAGTAGTCAATGAGCAGTTCTTC.

This clonotype was seen many times. The rearrangement uses TRBV20-1 and TRBJ1-3, with 7 bases that match TRBD1. V lost 1 base, J lost 1 base, and 13 bases stayed unmatched. The CDR3 loop spans 18 amino acids. Looked up from germline, CDR1 is DFQATT and CDR2 is SNEGSKA (reference sequence). The CDR3 DNA reads TGCAGTGCTAGAGGCAGCGGTCGCAGGGGGAGTTCTGGAAACACCATATATTTT. It codes for CSARGSGRRGSSGNTIYF.

This clonotype came up many times. The chain joins TRBV20-1 to TRBJ2-5, with 11 bases lining up with TRBD1. CDR1 is DFQATT and CDR2 is SNEGSKA in the germline V gene (reference sequence). The trim removed 6 bases at V and 4 bases at J, leaving 4 bases unmatched. The CDR3 runs 13 residues. In DNA form, the CDR3 reads TGCAGTGCCCGGACAGGGGGCGTAGAGACCCAGTACTTC. It codes for CSARTGGVETQYF.

V gene TRBV20-1 combines with J gene TRBJ2-1; TRBD2 matches at 7 bases. V dropped 6 bases and J dropped 8; count of bases not matched to a gene: 10. The germline V gene has CDR1 DFQATT and CDR2 SNEGSKA (reference sequence). The CDR3 has 13 amino acids. The CDR3 DNA reads TGCAGTGCCGTGCGGGGGTCGGGCGATGAGCAGTTCTTC. Protein product: CSAVRGSGDEQFF.

This clonotype has only a few counts. This chain connects TRBV20-1 to TRBJ2-3; D is perhaps TRBD1 (5 bases). Looked up from germline, CDR1 is DFQATT and CDR2 is SNEGSKA (reference sequence). This CDR3 is built from 14 residues. V was shortened by 3 bases and J by 0 bases, with 10 bases between the two germline ends. CDR3 in amino acids: CSARTDPSTDTQYF. In DNA, the CDR3 is TGCAGTGCTAGGACAGATCCTAGCACAGATACGCAGTATTTT.

Notes on this clonotype: The junction does not match germline at one end; this may be a read error. This chain links TRBV2 with TRBJ2-7, with D perhaps given as TRBD1 or TRBD2 (6 bases each). This CDR3 is 16 amino acids long. CDR1 is SNHLY and CDR2 is FYNNEI in the germline V gene. This chain's CDR3 is CASSRKWGATSYEHYF. In DNA, the CDR3 is TGTGCCAGCAGTCGCAAATGGGGGGCGACCTCCTACGAGCACTACTTC.

This clonotype was counted at least ten times. The chain is built from TRBV12-3 or TRBV12-4 and TRBJ2-5; 9 bases agree with TRBD2. V lost 4 bases, J lost 4 bases, and 7 bases stayed unmatched. There are 15 residues in the CDR3. CDR3 coding DNA: TGTGCCAGCAGTTATTCCGCGGGGGGGGCAGAGACCCAGTACTTC. It specifies CASSYSAGGAETQYF.

The rearrangement uses TRBV2 and TRBJ2-3; D is possibly TRBD2 (5 bases). Trimming removed 2 bases from V and 6 bases from J, with 15 bases in between. The CDR3 covers 15 residues. Germline V lookup: CDR1 SNHLY, CDR2 FYNNEI. The CDR3 bases are TGTGCCAGCAGTGAAAATTATCCGCAGCGGGATACGCAGTATTTT. It encodes CASSENYPQRDTQYF.

There are a few counts of this clonotype. The chain couples TRBV29-1 to TRBJ2-2; no definite D call. The V end lost 7 bases, the J end lost 1 base, and 10 bases lay between the germline ends. There are 13 residues in the CDR3. Per germline, CDR1 SQVTM and CDR2 ANQGSEA. CDR3 in amino acids: CSGKRLNTGELFF. The CDR3 nucleotides read TGCAGCGGGAAGAGATTGAACACCGGGGAGCTGTTTTTT.

This clonotype showed up many times. V and J are TRBV20-1 and TRBJ2-7, with 7 bases fitting TRBD1. Germline V gene data show CDR1 as DFQATT and CDR2 as SNEGSKA (reference sequence). The junction had 18 bases not matched to a gene; V was cut back by 3 bases and J by 4 bases. CDR3 length equals 17 residues. The CDR3 loop is CSARAYRGRKLSYEQYF. As DNA, the CDR3 is TGCAGTGCTAGGGCTTACAGGGGCAGAAAATTATCATACGAGCAGTACTTC.

Many counts were recorded for this clonotype. V usage is TRBV29-1 and J usage is TRBJ2-3; D remains unclear. V gave up 4 bases and J gave up 5 bases, with 7 bases separating them. Germline lookup yields CDR1 SQVTM and CDR2 ANQGSEA. CDR3 length: 11 amino acids. CDR3: CSVGSGDTQYF. CDR3 nucleotide sequence: TGCAGCGTTGGGTCAGGAGATACGCAGTATTTT.

This clonotype was counted at least ten times. The chain carries TRBV20-1 and TRBJ2-3; D is unresolved. Germline V gene sequence: CDR1 DFQATT, CDR2 SNEGSKA (reference sequence). V was pared by 6 bases and J by 4 bases, with 20 bases between. CDR3 size: 15 residues. The CDR3 sequence is CSAPDYRGLADTQYF. The CDR3 coding sequence is TGCAGTGCCCCGGATTACAGAGGTTTGGCAGATACGCAGTATTTT.

This clonotype was observed many times. The chain links TRBV28 to TRBJ1-5; a weak D match, TRBD1 (6 bases). The CDR3 runs 13 residues. V was clipped by 6 bases and J by 6 bases, with 12 bases between them. CDR1 is MDHEN, CDR2 SYDVKM, per germline. The CDR3 sequence: CASSVTGSQPQHF. The CDR3 DNA follows: TGTGCCAGCAGCGTAACAGGGTCTCAGCCCCAGCATTTT.

This clonotype was counted only a few times. This chain connects TRBV20-1 to TRBJ1-6, with a tentative D call TRBD1 (5 bases). CDR1 and CDR2 (germline): DFQATT, SNEGSKA (reference sequence). V shed 1 base and J shed 7 bases, with 14 bases lying between them. This CDR3 has 15 residues. The CDR3 spells CSARARGDTNSPLHF. DNA of the CDR3: TGCAGTGCTAGAGCAAGGGGAGATACCAATTCACCCCTCCACTTT.

This clonotype was detected many times. The chain is built from TRBV7-9 and TRBJ2-2; 7 bases map to TRBD1. This CDR3 has 14 amino acids. Germline V gene lookup returns CDR1 SEHNR and CDR2 FQNEAQ (reference sequence). After removal of 5 bases from V and 3 bases from J, the junction contained 3 bases not matched to a gene. The CDR3 DNA reads TGTGCCAGCAGCCGACAGGGAGACACCGGGGAGCTGTTTTTT. This sequence encodes CASSRQGDTGELFF.

In this sample, this clonotype turned up once. The rearrangement uses TRBV15 and TRBJ1-1; D gene unclear. The germline gives CDR1 LNHNV, CDR2 YYDKDF (reference sequence). The CDR3 sequence is 14 residues long. Trimming left V 0 bases short and J 1 base short, with 6 bases between. DNA of the CDR3: TGTGCCACCAGCAGAGATCTACGGAACACTGAAGCTTTCTTT. It codes for CATSRDLRNTEAFF.

This clonotype occurred many times. The gene calls are TRBV20-1 and TRBJ1-5, with D perhaps TRBD1 (6 bases). The CDR3 sequence is 15 residues long. V was trimmed by 6 bases and J by 0 bases, leaving 15 bases between them. Germline assignment: CDR1 DFQATT and CDR2 SNEGSKA (reference sequence). The CDR3 protein is CSAKRTATSNQPQHF. Written as DNA, the CDR3 is TGCAGTGCGAAGCGGACAGCGACTAGCAATCAGCCCCAGCATTTT.

This clonotype appeared many times. This rearrangement joins TRBV3-1 to TRBJ2-1; the D is unclear. The CDR3 loop spans 14 amino acids. Trimming took off 7 bases at V and 6 bases at J, with 16 bases between the two ends. The germline CDR1 and CDR2 sequences are LGHDT and YNNKEL (reference sequence). The CDR3 region is CASTLNYRTNEQFF. CDR3 DNA: TGTGCCAGCACCCTAAATTATCGGACCAATGAGCAGTTCTTC.

The chain combines TRBV5-1 with TRBJ2-6, with D unclear. The CDR3 contains 15 residues. The germline V gene has CDR1 SGHRS and CDR2 YFSETQ. V was pared by 3 bases and J by 2 bases, with 9 bases between. The CDR3 sequence is CASSWAVPGANVLTF. The CDR3 DNA follows: TGCGCCAGCAGCTGGGCCGTCCCTGGGGCCAACGTCCTGACTTTC.